These 31 T cell receptor beta chains originate from one sample sequenced in a study of blood T cell repertoires in COVID-19. Assay: immunoSEQ multiplex PCR; the TCRdb copy retains only in-frame clones and omits some. The data hold almost 90,000 clones, with 90% observed a single time. The sequenced material came from peripheral blood. The receptor set was obtained from a man younger than 35 with COVID-19, enrolled during active disease.

The CDR3 region is CASRAGQVSTEAFF. CDR3 coding DNA: TGTGCCAGCAGGGCGGGACAGGTAAGCACTGAAGCTTTCTTT. V is TRBV6-5 and J is TRBJ1-1; 8 bases line up with TRBD1. Germline CDR1 MNHEY, CDR2 SVGAGI. V lost 6 bases, J lost 4 bases, and 7 bases stayed unmatched. CDR3 length: 14 residues.

This chain uses TRBV19 with TRBJ2-2, with 12 bases that match TRBD2. CDR1 and CDR2 from the germline V gene are LNHDA and SQIVND (reference sequence). The ends lost 2 bases at V and 7 bases at J; junction bases unmatched: 5. The CDR3 has 16 residues. The CDR3: CASSILAGGPDGELFF. CDR3 coding DNA: TGTGCCAGTAGTATACTAGCGGGAGGGCCGGACGGGGAGCTGTTTTTT.

This chain joins TRBV15 and TRBJ1-2; D might be TRBD1 (5 bases). This CDR3 region has 17 residues. Germline assignment: CDR1 LNHNV and CDR2 YYDKDF (reference sequence). V lost 1 base and J lost 4, with 19 bases in between. The DNA for the CDR3 is TGTGCCACCAGCAGAGTGGGGGGGAGCCTTTCTTTCTATGGCTACACCTTC. This sequence encodes CATSRVGGSLSFYGYTF.

V is TRBV11-2 and J is TRBJ2-7; 13 nucleotides match TRBD2. After removal of 5 bases from V and 2 bases from J, the junction contained 9 bases not matched to a gene. Germline lookup yields CDR1 SGHAT and CDR2 FQNNGV. The CDR3 has 17 residues. CDR3 in amino acids: CASSRLKGTSGTYEQYF. The CDR3 bases are TGTGCCAGCAGCCGGTTAAAGGGGACTAGCGGGACCTACGAGCAGTACTTC. Variable domain in full (rest from reference TRBV11-2 and TRBJ2-7): EAGVAQSPRYKIIEKRQSVAFWCNPISGHATLYWYQQILGQGPKLLIQFQNNGVVDDSQLPKDRFSAERLKGVDSTLKIQPAKLEDSAVYLCASSRLKGTSGTYEQYFGPGTRLTVT.

The V call is TRBV6-5, the J call TRBJ2-3; 10 positions agree with TRBD2. This CDR3 comprises 15 residues. The junction had 7 bases not matched to a gene; V was cut back by 0 bases and J by 10 bases. Germline assignment: CDR1 MNHEY and CDR2 SVGAGI. The CDR3 loop reads CASSYSLAGVSAQYF. The CDR3 DNA reads as TGTGCCAGCAGTTACTCCCTAGCGGGAGTATCTGCGCAGTATTTT.

The chain uses TRBV4-1 and TRBJ2-7, with TRBD2 matching over 9 bases. TRBJ2-1 matches the DNA end more closely, so the J call is doubtful. Looked up from germline, CDR1 is MGHRA and CDR2 is YSYEKL. The CDR3 is made up of 15 amino acids. CDR3 sequence reads: CASSQAELAGNEQFF. CDR3 in DNA: TGCGCCAGCAGCCAAGCGGAACTAGCGGGCAATGAGCAGTTCTTC.

The chain has TRBV28 and TRBJ1-1; a weak D match, TRBD1 (6 bases). V lost 3 bases and J lost 0, with 11 bases in between. The CDR3 covers 15 residues. Germline CDR1 MDHEN, CDR2 SYDVKM. In DNA form, the CDR3 reads TGTGCCAGCAGTTTGTTGGACAGAGTGAACACTGAAGCTTTCTTT. This codes for CASSLLDRVNTEAFF.

This chain's CDR3 is CASSPRSGRGTEQFF. The CDR3 DNA reads TGTGCCAGCAGCCCCCGTAGCGGGAGGGGAACGGAGCAGTTCTTC. The chain employs TRBV28 and TRBJ2-1; 11 bases agree with TRBD2. The length of the CDR3 is 15 residues. Per germline, CDR1 MDHEN and CDR2 SYDVKM. The ends lost 6 bases at V and 10 bases at J; junction bases unmatched: 11.

The chain has TRBV4-2 and TRBJ2-7; no clear D gene. The CDR3 loop spans 13 amino acids. V was shortened by 0 bases and J by 2 bases, with 5 bases between the two germline ends. The germline CDR1 and CDR2 sequences are LGHNA and YNFKEQ. The CDR3 is CASSQDRTYEQYF. The CDR3 coding sequence is TGTGCCAGCAGCCAAGACAGGACCTACGAGCAGTACTTC.

The rearrangement uses TRBV7-9 and TRBJ2-1; D remains unclear. CDR3 length equals 16 residues. Germline values: CDR1 SEHNR, CDR2 FQNEAQ (reference sequence). Deletions cut 1 base from V and 4 bases from J, with 14 bases between. The CDR3 DNA reads as TGTGCCAGCAGCTTAGTTGGCAGAAAATCTTACAATGAGCAGTTCTTC. Its translation: CASSLVGRKSYNEQFF.

The chain uses TRBV5-1 and TRBJ1-1; 8 bases are a match to TRBD1. Germline values: CDR1 SGHRS, CDR2 YFSETQ. CDR3 length: 15 residues. Unmatched junction bases numbered 8, after V lost 2 bases and J lost 5 bases. CDR3 nucleotide sequence: TGCGCCAGCAGCTTTCAGGGGGCGGCGGGAACTGAAGCTTTCTTT. It specifies CASSFQGAAGTEAFF.

The chain employs TRBV7-2 and TRBJ2-6; 7 positions match TRBD1. After removal of 5 bases from V and 3 bases from J, the junction contained 7 bases not matched to a gene. The V gene's germline CDR1 is SGHTA and CDR2 FQGNSA. CDR3 size: 16 residues. The CDR3 region has the DNA TGTGCCAGCAGCCCCCTAGGGGGCGGTGGGGCCAACGTCCTGACTTTC. This encodes CASSPLGGGGANVLTF.

V usage is TRBV18 and J usage is TRBJ2-2, with a weak D call TRBD1 (6 bases). The CDR3 has 16 amino acids. Germline assignment: CDR1 KGHSH and CDR2 LQKENI. Trimming removed 6 bases from V and 2 bases from J, with 16 bases in between. CDR3 region: CASSDTGRPNTGELFF. The CDR3 coding sequence is TGTGCCAGCTCGGATACAGGGAGACCCAACACCGGGGAGCTGTTTTTT.

The chain combines TRBV5-1 with TRBJ2-2, with 11 bases identical to TRBD2. The V segment lost 4 bases and the J segment 1 base; nucleotides outside the gene matches: 3. The CDR3 is 16 residues long. Germline V CDR1 and CDR2: SGHRS, YFSETQ. DNA of the CDR3: TGCGCCAGCAGCGAGGGGACTAGCGGGAACACCGGGGAGCTGTTTTTT. It is translated as CASSEGTSGNTGELFF.

This clone was detected once. V usage is TRBV30 and J usage is TRBJ2-1; 8 nucleotides agree with TRBD2. The CDR3 covers 13 residues. The V and J ends lost 8 bases and 8 bases, in that order; junction bases with no gene match: 11. Germline V gives CDR1 GTSNPN, CDR2 SVGIG (reference sequence). This chain's CDR3 is CARGRLPLDEQFF. In DNA form, the CDR3 reads TGTGCCCGCGGGAGGCTTCCACTCGATGAGCAGTTCTTC. The whole variable domain, filled in from reference TRBV30 and TRBJ2-1, reads SQTIHQWPATLVQPVGSPLSLECTVEGTSNPNLYWYRQAAGRGLQLLFYSVGIGQISSEVPQNLSASRPQDRQFILSSKKLLLSDSGFYLCARGRLPLDEQFFGPGTRLTVL.

The chain joins TRBV9 to TRBJ1-6; no clear D gene. The V gene lost 0 bases and the J gene lost 9 bases, with 10 bases spanning the gap. Germline V gene sequence: CDR1 SGDLS, CDR2 YYNGEE. The CDR3 is 14 residues long. CDR3 DNA sequence: TGTGCCAGCAGCGTAGACCCCGAGATTTCACCCCTCCACTTT. Amino acid sequence: CASSVDPEISPLHF. The full variable domain, rest sourced from reference TRBV9 and TRBJ1-6, is DSGVTQTPKHLITATGQRVTLRCSPRSGDLSVYWYQQSLDQGLQFLIQYYNGEERAKGNILERFSAQQFPDLHSELNLSSLELGDSALYFCASSVDPEISPLHFGNGTRLTVT.

This chain connects TRBV6-5 to TRBJ2-7; D may be TRBD1 (6 bases). Germline V gene data show CDR1 as MNHEY and CDR2 as SVGAGI. The CDR3 loop spans 13 amino acids. The germline V and J ends were trimmed by 4 bases and 6 bases, with 13 bases remaining between them. The CDR3, as DNA: TGTGCCAGCAGTTGGAACAGGGCGGTCGAGCAGTACTTC. Residues: CASSWNRAVEQYF.

The gene calls are TRBV9 and TRBJ2-2; 8 bases are a match to TRBD2. The CDR3 totals 16 residues. V lost 3 bases, J lost 4 bases, and 8 bases stayed unmatched. The germline V gene has CDR1 SGDLS and CDR2 YYNGEE. The CDR3 sequence is CASSGSIAGFTGELFF. The CDR3 coding sequence is TGTGCCAGCAGCGGCTCAATAGCGGGATTCACCGGGGAGCTGTTTTTT.

The rearrangement uses TRBV21-1 and TRBJ2-7; the D segment call TRBD2 is taken from the table without a DNA check. TRBV21-1 is deemed a pseudogene. This CDR3 comprises 15 residues. CDR3 DNA sequence: TGTGCCAGCGATACCCCCCAGCGGAGAACCTACGAGCAGTACTTC. Residues: CASDTPQRRTYEQYF.

The rearrangement uses TRBV29-1 and TRBJ1-1; D ambiguous. Germline lookup yields CDR1 SQVTM and CDR2 ANQGSEA. The CDR3 covers 15 residues. Trimming stripped 8 bases from V and 1 base from J, with 20 bases between. The DNA for the CDR3 is TGCAGCACGAAAGAGGTAGTTACTCCGAACACTGAAGCTTTCTTT. Encoded protein: CSTKEVVTPNTEAFF. The variable domain in full, with the rest retrieved from reference TRBV29-1 and TRBJ1-1, is SAVISQKPSRDICQRGTSLTIQCQVDSQVTMMFWYRQQPGQSLTLIATANQGSEATYESGFVIDKFPISRPNLTFSTLTVSNMSPEDSSIYLCSTKEVVTPNTEAFFGQGTRLTVV.

The chain combines TRBV5-4 with TRBJ2-5; tentatively, D is TRBD1 (6 bases). This CDR3 is 15 amino acids long. The germline V gene encodes CDR1 SGHNT and CDR2 YYREEE (reference sequence). The ends were cut back, 0 bases at V and 4 bases at J, with 13 bases in the middle. CDR3 protein: CASSLVAGVGETQYF. The CDR3 DNA reads as TGTGCCAGCAGCTTGGTGGCAGGGGTGGGAGAGACCCAGTACTTC.

Details on this clone: Other DNA sequences in this specimen translate into the identical CDR3. The rearrangement links TRBV12-3 or TRBV12-4 to TRBJ2-1; D remains ambiguous. The length of the CDR3 is 13 residues. The ends were cut back, 3 bases at V and 5 bases at J, with 8 bases in the middle. CDR3 sequence reads: CASSFGLNNEQFF. The CDR3 nucleotides are TGTGCCAGCAGTTTTGGGCTCAACAATGAGCAGTTCTTC.

The chain recombines TRBV7-2 with TRBJ1-6, with 7 bases matching TRBD1. V gave up 1 base and J gave up 7 bases; unmatched junction bases: 4. The CDR3 contains 15 residues. Germline lookup yields CDR1 SGHTA and CDR2 FQGNSA. CDR3 nucleotide sequence: TGTGCCAGCAGCTTAGACAGGGGAAACAATTCACCCCTCCACTTT. Protein product: CASSLDRGNNSPLHF.

The chain is built from TRBV4-3 and TRBJ2-3; TRBD2 matches at 8 bases. J gave up 6 bases and V 0 bases, and 5 bases lay outside the gene matches. CDR1 LGHNA and CDR2 YSLEER come from the germline V gene. The CDR3 extends over 15 amino acids. Here the CDR3 DNA reads TGCGCCAGCAGCCAAGATGTTGCGGGAGGTGATACGCAGTATTTT. This translates into CASSQDVAGGDTQYF.

This sequence joins TRBV7-9 and TRBJ1-6; D is unclear. CDR3 length equals 15 residues. Trimming removed 5 bases from V and 9 bases from J, with 17 bases in between. Germline V lookup: CDR1 SEHNR, CDR2 FQNEAQ (reference sequence). Here the CDR3 DNA reads TGTGCCAGCAGCCCAGGACTGGGAGGAGGTTCACCCCTCCACTTT. Its protein product is CASSPGLGGGSPLHF.

This sequence joins TRBV18 and TRBJ1-3; no reliable D call. Looked up from germline, CDR1 is KGHSH and CDR2 is LQKENI. The CDR3 spans 16 residues. Trimming left V 2 bases short and J 0 bases short, with 11 bases between. CDR3 bases: TGTGCCAGCTCACCAGTCGGCGGCAGCTCTGGAAACACCATATATTTT. Protein: CASSPVGGSSGNTIYF.

CDR3 coding DNA: TGTGCCAGCAGTTATAGTTACAGGGACAACGAGCAGTACTTC. Amino acid sequence: CASSYSYRDNEQYF. The V call is TRBV6-5, the J call TRBJ2-7; perhaps TRBD1 as D (6 bases). Germline V CDR1 and CDR2: MNHEY, SVGAGI. Trimming took 3 bases from V and 5 from J, leaving 14 bases between them. The CDR3 is 14 amino acids.

V usage is TRBV5-6 and J usage is TRBJ2-3, with D possibly TRBD2 on 6 matching bases. This CDR3 has 18 residues. Germline CDR1 reads SGHDT; CDR2 reads YYEEEE. V shed 2 bases and J shed 3 bases, with 22 bases lying between them. The CDR3 loop reads CASSFSTWTGERTDTQYF. CDR3 coding DNA: TGTGCCAGCAGCTTTTCCACATGGACGGGAGAAAGGACAGATACGCAGTATTTT.

J is TRBJ2-7 and V is TRBV6-2 or TRBV6-3; D ambiguous. V lost 5 bases, J lost 3 bases, and 17 bases lay in between. Germline assignment: CDR1 MNHEY and CDR2 SVGEGT. This CDR3 contains 15 residues. The CDR3 is CASSLTPGLFYEQYF. CDR3 nucleotide sequence: TGTGCCAGCAGTCTAACCCCCGGGTTATTCTACGAGCAGTACTTC.

The count of this clone is one. The genes are TRBV10-3 and TRBJ2-7; D might be TRBD2 (6 bases). This CDR3 has 15 amino acids. V dropped 4 bases and J dropped 5 bases, with 18 bases sitting between them. Germline lookup yields CDR1 ENHRY and CDR2 SYGVKD. This CDR3 reads CAISGYGGGIHEQYF. CDR3 coding DNA: TGTGCCATCAGTGGGTATGGGGGAGGAATCCACGAGCAGTACTTC.

This clone came up a few times. The chain couples TRBV27 to TRBJ2-3, with D possibly matching TRBD2 (7 bases). Germline V CDR1 and CDR2: MNHEY, SMNVEV (reference sequence). V was shortened by 8 bases and J by 3 bases, with 12 bases between the two germline ends. The CDR3 covers 13 residues. CDR3: CASLEGGTDTQYF. CDR3 coding DNA: TGTGCCAGCTTGGAGGGGGGGACAGATACGCAGTATTTT.